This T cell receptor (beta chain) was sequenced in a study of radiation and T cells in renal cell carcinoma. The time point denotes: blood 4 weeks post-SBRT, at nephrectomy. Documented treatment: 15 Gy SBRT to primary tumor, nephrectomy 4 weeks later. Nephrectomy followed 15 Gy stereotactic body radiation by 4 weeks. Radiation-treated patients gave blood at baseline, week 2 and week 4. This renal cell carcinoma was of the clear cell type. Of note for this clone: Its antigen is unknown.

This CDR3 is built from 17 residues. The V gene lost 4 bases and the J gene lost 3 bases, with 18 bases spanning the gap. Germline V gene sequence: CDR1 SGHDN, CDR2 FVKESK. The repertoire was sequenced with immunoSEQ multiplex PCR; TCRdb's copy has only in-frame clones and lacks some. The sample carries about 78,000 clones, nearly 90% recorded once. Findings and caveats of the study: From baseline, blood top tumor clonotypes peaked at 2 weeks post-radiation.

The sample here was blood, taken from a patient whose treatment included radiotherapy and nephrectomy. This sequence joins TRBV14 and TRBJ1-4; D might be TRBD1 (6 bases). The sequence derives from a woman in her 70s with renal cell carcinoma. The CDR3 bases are TGTGCCAGCAGCCGCACAATCGGGGGGCAGGCTAATGAAAAACTGTTTTTT. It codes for CASSRTIGGQANEKLFF.